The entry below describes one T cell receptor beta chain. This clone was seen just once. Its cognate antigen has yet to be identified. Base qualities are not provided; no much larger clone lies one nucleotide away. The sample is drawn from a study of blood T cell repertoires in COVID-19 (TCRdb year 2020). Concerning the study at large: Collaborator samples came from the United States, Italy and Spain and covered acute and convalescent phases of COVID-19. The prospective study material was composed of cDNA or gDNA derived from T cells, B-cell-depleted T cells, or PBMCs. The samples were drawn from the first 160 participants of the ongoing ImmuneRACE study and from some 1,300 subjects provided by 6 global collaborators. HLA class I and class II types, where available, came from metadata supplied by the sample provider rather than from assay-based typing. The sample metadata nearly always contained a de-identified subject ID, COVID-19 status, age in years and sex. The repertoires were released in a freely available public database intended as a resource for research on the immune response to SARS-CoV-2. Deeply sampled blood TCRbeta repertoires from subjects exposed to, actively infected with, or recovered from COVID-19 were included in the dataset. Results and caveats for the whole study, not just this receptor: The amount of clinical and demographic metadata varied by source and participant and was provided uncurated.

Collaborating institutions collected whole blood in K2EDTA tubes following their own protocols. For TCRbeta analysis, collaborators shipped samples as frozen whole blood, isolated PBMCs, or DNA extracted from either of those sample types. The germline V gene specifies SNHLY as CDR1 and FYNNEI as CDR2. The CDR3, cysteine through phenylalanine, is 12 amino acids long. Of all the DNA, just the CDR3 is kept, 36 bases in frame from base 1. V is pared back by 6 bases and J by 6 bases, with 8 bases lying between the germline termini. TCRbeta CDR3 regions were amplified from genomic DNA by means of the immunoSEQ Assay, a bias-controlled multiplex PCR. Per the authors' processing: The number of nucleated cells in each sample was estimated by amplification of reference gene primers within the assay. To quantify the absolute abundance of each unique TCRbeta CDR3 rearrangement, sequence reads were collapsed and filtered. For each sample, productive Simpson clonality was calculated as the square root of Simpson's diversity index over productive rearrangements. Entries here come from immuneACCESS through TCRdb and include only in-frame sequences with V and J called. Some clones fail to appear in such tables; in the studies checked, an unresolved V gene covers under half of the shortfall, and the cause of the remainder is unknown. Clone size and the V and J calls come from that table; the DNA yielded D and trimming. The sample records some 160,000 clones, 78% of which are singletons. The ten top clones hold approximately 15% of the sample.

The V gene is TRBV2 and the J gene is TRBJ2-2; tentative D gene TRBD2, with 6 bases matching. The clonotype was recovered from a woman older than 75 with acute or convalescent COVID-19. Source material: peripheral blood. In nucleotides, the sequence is TGTGCCAGCAGACTAGCTGCCGGGGAGCTGTTTTTT. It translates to CASRLAAGELFF.